This T cell receptor (beta chain) was recovered during a study of CD8 T cells in Susac syndrome (dated by TCRdb to 2018 to 2020). For context, the study as a whole: Whether CD8+ T cell activation and differentiation in Susac syndrome was antigen driven was tested using repertoire sequencing.

The investigation overall reported the following: The number of individuals in the TCR sequencing and HLA analysis was recognized as being relatively small.

Peripheral blood CD8+ and CD4+ T cells from healthy donors, Susac syndrome patients and multiple sclerosis patients were profiled using high-throughput TCR beta sequencing. Healthy donors were age- and sex-matched controls. Bulk CD8+ and CD4+ T cells were purified by magnetic negative isolation, whereas CD8+ TEMRA cells were enriched by FACS. Blood was drawn into EDTA tubes, processed within 24 hours, and PBMCs were isolated by density gradient centrifugation. PBMCs intended for TCR sequencing were frozen in liquid nitrogen and were later thawed in a 37 degrees C water bath. Purity of sorted or isolated CD4+, CD8+ and CD8+ TEMRA cells was at least 90%. The CDR3 runs 16 amino acids, cysteine and phenylalanine included. The sequence is cut down to CDR3 DNA, 48 bases in frame from base 1. After removal of 2 bases from V and 2 bases from J, the junction retains 6 bases not matched to a gene. In the germline V gene, CDR1 corresponds to MGHRA and CDR2 to YSYEKL.

RNA was extracted using the RNeasy kit, and roughly 0.45 to 1 microgram was reverse transcribed with random hexamers. TCR beta CDR3 regions were amplified with the immunoSEQ multiplex PCR assay covering 54 Vbeta and 13 Jbeta segments. Bias from PCR amplification was corrected by using a synthetic template baseline for primer optimization and for computational correction. In the original analysis: Reads were assigned to V, D and J genes according to IMGT and analyzed in immunoSEQ Analyzer, with only productive sequences retained. Clonality was computed as one minus Shannon entropy normalized by log2 of the number of productive unique sequences. For each patient and control, public and private clones were evaluated within the 100 most prevalent clones. Clones were defined as Susac-specific when absent from the healthy and MS cohorts, from approximately 1,100 published viral clones and from other ImmuneACCESS disease sequences. The public reads were reprocessed in TCRdb via fastp at Q25 and MiXCR, keeping in-frame beta chains. Rows with one shared CDR3 protein collapse into an entry with the most common genes and DNA. The V and J calls here are based on TCRdb, not the publication. The sample table holds under 200,000 distinct CDR3 sequences, of which 90% to 95% were seen once. Jointly, the top ten make up about 0.094% of the sample.

About this clonotype: Its antigen has not been determined. Nothing much larger sits one base from this clone, and base qualities are not available.

Sequencing input: CD4+ T cells from PBMCs. This chain joins TRBV4-1 to TRBJ2-1, with 7 middle bases fitting TRBD2. This clonotype originated in a human donor in good health. Here is the DNA: TGCGCCAGCAGCCAACCCGAGCGGGACCCCTACAATGAGCAGTTCTTC. The resulting protein is CASSQPERDPYNEQFF.